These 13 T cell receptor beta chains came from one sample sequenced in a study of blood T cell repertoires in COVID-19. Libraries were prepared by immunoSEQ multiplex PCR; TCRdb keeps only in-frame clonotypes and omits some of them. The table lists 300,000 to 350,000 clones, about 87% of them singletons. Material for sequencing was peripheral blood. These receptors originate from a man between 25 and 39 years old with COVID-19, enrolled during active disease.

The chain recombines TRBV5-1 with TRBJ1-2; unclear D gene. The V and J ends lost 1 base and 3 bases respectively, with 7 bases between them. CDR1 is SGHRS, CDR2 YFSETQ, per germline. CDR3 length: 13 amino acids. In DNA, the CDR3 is TGCGCCAGCAGCTTGAGCCAGGACTATGGCTACACCTTC. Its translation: CASSLSQDYGYTF.

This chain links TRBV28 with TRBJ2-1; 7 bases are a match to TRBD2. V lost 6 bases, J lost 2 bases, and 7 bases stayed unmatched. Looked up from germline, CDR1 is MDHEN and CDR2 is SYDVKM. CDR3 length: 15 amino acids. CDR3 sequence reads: CASSPGGRAYNEQFF. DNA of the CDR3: TGTGCCAGCAGCCCCGGGGGGAGGGCCTACAATGAGCAGTTCTTC.

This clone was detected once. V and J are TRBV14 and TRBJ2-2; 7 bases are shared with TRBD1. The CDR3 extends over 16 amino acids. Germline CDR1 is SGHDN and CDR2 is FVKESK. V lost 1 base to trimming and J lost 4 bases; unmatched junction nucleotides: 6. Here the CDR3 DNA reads TGTGCCAGCAGCCAAGGCTGGGACAGATTCACCGGGGAGCTGTTTTTT. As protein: CASSQGWDRFTGELFF.

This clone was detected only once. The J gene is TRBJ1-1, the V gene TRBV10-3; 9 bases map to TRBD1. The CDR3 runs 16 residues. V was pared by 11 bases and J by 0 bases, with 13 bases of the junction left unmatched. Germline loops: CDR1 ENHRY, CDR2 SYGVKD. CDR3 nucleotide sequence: TGTGCCTCCACCCGTTCGACAGGGGGGATGAACACTGAAGCTTTCTTT. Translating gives CASTRSTGGMNTEAFF.

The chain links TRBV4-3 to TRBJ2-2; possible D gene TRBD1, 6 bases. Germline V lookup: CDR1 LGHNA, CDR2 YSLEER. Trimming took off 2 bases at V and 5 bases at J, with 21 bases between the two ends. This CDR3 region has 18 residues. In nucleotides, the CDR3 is TGCGCCAGCAGCCAACTTCTCCTCCAGACAGGCGAGACCGGGGAGCTGTTTTTT. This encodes CASSQLLLQTGETGELFF.

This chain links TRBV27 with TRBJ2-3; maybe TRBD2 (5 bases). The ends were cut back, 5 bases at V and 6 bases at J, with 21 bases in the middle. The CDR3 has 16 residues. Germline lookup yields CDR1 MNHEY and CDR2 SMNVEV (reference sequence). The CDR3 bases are TGTGCCAGCAGTCCCATGGCGGCGTCGACGGGGGATACGCAGTATTTT. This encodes CASSPMAASTGDTQYF.

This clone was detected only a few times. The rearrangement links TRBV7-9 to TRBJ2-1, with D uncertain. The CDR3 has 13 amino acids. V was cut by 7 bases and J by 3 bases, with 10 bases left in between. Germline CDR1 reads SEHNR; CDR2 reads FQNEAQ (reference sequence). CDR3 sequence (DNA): TGTGCCAGCACCTCAAACTTCTACAATGAGCAGTTCTTC. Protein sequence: CASTSNFYNEQFF.

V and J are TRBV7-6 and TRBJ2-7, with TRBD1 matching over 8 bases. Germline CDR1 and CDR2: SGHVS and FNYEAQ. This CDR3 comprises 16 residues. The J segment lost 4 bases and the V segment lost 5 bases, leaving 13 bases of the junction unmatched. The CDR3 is CASSPNRGEWGYEQYF. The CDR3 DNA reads TGTGCCAGCAGCCCAAACAGGGGGGAGTGGGGTTACGAGCAGTACTTC.

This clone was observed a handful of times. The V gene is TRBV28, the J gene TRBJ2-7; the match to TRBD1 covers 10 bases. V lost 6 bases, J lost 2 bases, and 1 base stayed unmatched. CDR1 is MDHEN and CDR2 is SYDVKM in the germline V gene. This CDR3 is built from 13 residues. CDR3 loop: CASSGTGAYEQYF. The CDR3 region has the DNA TGTGCCAGCAGCGGGACAGGGGCCTACGAGCAGTACTTC. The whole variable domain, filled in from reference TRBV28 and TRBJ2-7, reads DVKVTQSSRYLVKRTGEKVFLECVQDMDHENMFWYRQDPGLGLRLIYFSYDVKMKEKGDIPEGYSVSREKKERFSLILESASTNQTSMYLCASSGTGAYEQYFGPGTRLTVT.

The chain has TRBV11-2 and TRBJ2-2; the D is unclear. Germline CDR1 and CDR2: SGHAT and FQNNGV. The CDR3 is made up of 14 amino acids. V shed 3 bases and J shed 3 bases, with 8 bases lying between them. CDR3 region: CASSFGFYTGELFF. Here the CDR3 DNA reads TGTGCCAGCAGCTTCGGGTTTTACACCGGGGAGCTGTTTTTT.

CDR3 nucleotides: TGTGCCAGCAGCGCCAGCGGGTCGGACACTGAAGCTTTCTTT. Translated: CASSASGSDTEAFF. The J gene is TRBJ1-1, the V gene TRBV7-2; D ambiguous. The CDR3 length is 14 residues. V was pared by 5 bases and J by 3 bases, with 13 bases between. Germline-derived CDR1 and CDR2 are SGHTA and FQGNSA.

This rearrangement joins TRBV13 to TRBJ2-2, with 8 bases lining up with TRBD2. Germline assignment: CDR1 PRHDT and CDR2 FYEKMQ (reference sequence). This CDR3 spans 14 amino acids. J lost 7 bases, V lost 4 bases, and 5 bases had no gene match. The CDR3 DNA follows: TGTGCCAGCAGCTCGGGACTAGAGGGCGGGGAGCTGTTTTTT. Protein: CASSSGLEGGELFF. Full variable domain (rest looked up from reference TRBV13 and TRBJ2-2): AAGVIQSPRHLIKEKRETATLKCYPIPRHDTVYWYQQGPGQDPQFLISFYEKMQSDKGSIPDRFSAQQFSDYHSELNMSSLELGDSALYFCASSSGLEGGELFFGEGSRLTVL.

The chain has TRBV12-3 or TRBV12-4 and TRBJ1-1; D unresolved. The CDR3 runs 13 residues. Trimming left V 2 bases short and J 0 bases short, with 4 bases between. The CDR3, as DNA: TGTGCCAGCAGTTTACATTTGAACACTGAAGCTTTCTTT. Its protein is CASSLHLNTEAFF.